This is a list of T cell receptor beta chains from one sample in a study of cytomegalovirus exposure and HLA in healthy donors. The repertoire was sequenced with immunoSEQ multiplex PCR; TCRdb's copy has only in-frame clones and lacks some. The sample has 170,000 or so clones, more than 60% seen once. Sequencing used PBMCs. Receptors originate from a woman in her thirties in good health and CMV-seronegative. Both conserved end residues are part of each CDR3. The D gene is left open where the match is weak. Only part of the rows carry a size: once, few, many, or a class if the clone is expanded.

D	J	size	V	CDR3	DNA
TRBD1	TRBJ1-2	-	TRBV30	CACLRGTGLSANYGYTF	TGTGCCTGCCTCAGGGGGACAGGGCTTTCCGCTAACTATGGCTACACCTTC
-	TRBJ1-6	-	TRBV6-1	CASSLQVQNNSPLHF	TGTGCCAGCAGCTTACAGGTTCAGAATAATTCACCCCTCCACTTT
-	TRBJ2-1	once	TRBV9	CASSVYSSYNEQFF	TGTGCCAGCAGCGTGTACAGCTCATACAATGAGCAGTTCTTC
TRBD2	TRBJ2-1	-	TRBV5-1	CASSSQRGRRWDEQFF	TGCGCCAGCAGCTCTCAGCGGGGCCGACGGTGGGATGAGCAGTTCTTC
TRBD1	TRBJ1-2	-	TRBV6-5	CASSSTGGRNYGYTF	TGTGCCAGCAGTTCGACAGGGGGTAGAAACTATGGCTACACCTTC
-	TRBJ2-2	-	TRBV27	CASTTGTLNTGELFF	TGTGCCAGCACTACCGGGACTCTGAACACCGGGGAGCTGTTTTTT
TRBD2	TRBJ2-1	-	TRBV10-2	CASSGGAGGYNEQFF	TGCGCCAGCAGTGGGGGAGCGGGGGGGTACAATGAGCAGTTCTTC
TRBD1	TRBJ1-1	-	TRBV18	CASSPATGDTEAFF	TGTGCCAGCTCACCAGCGACAGGGGACACTGAAGCTTTCTTT
TRBD1	TRBJ1-1	-	TRBV11-2	CASSLGGTGEAFF	TGTGCCAGCAGCTTAGGAGGAACAGGGGAGGCTTTCTTT
TRBD1	TRBJ1-2	few	TRBV19	CASSARDRGRFGYTF	TGTGCCAGTAGTGCCCGGGACAGGGGGAGATTCGGCTACACCTTC
-	TRBJ1-5	-	TRBV4-1	CASSQFGGAGQPQHF	TGCGCCAGCAGCCAATTTGGGGGGGCTGGTCAGCCCCAGCATTTT
-	TRBJ2-3	few	TRBV6-4	CASSDSGGADTQYF	TGTGCCAGCAGTGACTCAGGGGGGGCAGATACGCAGTATTTT
TRBD1	TRBJ1-5	few	TRBV6-1	CASSWTGSAMAPQHF	TGTGCCAGCAGCTGGACAGGGTCGGCCATGGCGCCCCAGCATTTT
-	TRBJ2-2	-	TRBV10-3	CAISDGGEGTGELFF	TGTGCCATCAGTGATGGAGGGGAAGGCACCGGGGAGCTGTTTTTT
TRBD2	TRBJ2-3	-	TRBV7-2	CASSLVRGTSGTDTQYF	TGTGCCAGCAGCTTAGTGCGTGGGACTAGCGGCACAGATACGCAGTATTTT
-	TRBJ1-4	-	TRBV6-4	CASSATGGNEKLFF	TGTGCCAGCAGTGCGACAGGTGGGAATGAAAAACTGTTTTTT
TRBD1	TRBJ2-1	-	TRBV7-9	CASSLISGTEAYNEQFF	TGTGCCAGCAGCTTGATTTCCGGGACAGAGGCCTACAATGAGCAGTTCTTC
TRBD1	TRBJ1-5	few	TRBV5-6	CASSLAGGLSNQPQHF	TGTGCCAGCAGCTTGGCAGGGGGCCTAAGCAATCAGCCCCAGCATTTT
TRBD1	TRBJ1-4	-	TRBV6-5	CANSYSWGQDEKLFF	TGTGCCAACAGTTACTCGTGGGGACAGGATGAAAAACTGTTTTTT
TRBD1	TRBJ2-7	-	TRBV9	CASSVQGAILGEQYF	TGTGCCAGCAGCGTACAGGGGGCTATCTTGGGGGAGCAGTACTTC
-	TRBJ2-3	-	TRBV6-4	CASSSSGGTDTQYF	TGTGCCAGCAGTTCCTCGGGGGGCACAGATACGCAGTATTTT
-	TRBJ1-4	once	TRBV7-9	CASSPQYSGEKLFF	TGTGCCAGCAGCCCTCAATACAGTGGGGAAAAACTGTTTTTT